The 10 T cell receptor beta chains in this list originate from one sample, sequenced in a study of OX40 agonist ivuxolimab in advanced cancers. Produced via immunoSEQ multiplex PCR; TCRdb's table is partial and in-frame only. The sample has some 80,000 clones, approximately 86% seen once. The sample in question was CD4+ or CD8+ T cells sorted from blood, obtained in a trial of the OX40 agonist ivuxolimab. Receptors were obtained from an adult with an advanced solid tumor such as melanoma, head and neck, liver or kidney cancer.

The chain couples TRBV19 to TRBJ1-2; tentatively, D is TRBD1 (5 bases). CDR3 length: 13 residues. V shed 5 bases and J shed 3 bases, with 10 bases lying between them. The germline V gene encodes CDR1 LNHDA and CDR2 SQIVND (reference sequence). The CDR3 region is CASSRGEDYGYTF. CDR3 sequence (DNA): TGTGCCAGTAGTCGGGGGGAAGACTATGGCTACACCTTC.

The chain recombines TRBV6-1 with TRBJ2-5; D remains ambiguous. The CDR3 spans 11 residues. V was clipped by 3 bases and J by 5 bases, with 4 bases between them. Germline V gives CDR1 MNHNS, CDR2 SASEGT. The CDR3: CASSERETQYF. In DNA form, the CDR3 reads TGTGCCAGCAGTGAGAGGGAGACCCAGTACTTC.

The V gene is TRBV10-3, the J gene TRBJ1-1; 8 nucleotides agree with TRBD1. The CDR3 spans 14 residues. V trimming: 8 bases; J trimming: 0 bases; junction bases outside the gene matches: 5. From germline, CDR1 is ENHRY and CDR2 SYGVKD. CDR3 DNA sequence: TGTGCCATCGGGCGGACAGGGATGAACACTGAAGCTTTCTTT. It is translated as CAIGRTGMNTEAFF.

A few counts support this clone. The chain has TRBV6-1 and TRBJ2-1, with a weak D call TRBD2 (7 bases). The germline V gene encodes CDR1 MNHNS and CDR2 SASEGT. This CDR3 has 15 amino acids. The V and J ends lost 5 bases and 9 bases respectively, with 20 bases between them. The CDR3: CASSTNGGRAGEQFF. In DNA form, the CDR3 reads TGTGCCAGCAGTACGAACGGGGGGCGGGCCGGTGAGCAGTTCTTC.

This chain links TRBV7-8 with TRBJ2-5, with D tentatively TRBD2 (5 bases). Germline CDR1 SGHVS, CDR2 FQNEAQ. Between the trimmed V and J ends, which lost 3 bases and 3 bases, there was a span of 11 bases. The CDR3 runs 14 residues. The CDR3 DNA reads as TGTGCCAGCAGCTTGCCCCAGACTAAAGAGACCCAGTACTTC. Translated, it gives CASSLPQTKETQYF.

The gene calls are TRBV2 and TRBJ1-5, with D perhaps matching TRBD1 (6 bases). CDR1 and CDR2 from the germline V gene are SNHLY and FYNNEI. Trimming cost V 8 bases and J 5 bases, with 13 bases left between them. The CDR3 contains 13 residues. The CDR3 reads CASGRGQDQPQHF. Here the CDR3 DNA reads TGTGCCAGCGGGCGGGGGCAGGATCAGCCCCAGCATTTT.

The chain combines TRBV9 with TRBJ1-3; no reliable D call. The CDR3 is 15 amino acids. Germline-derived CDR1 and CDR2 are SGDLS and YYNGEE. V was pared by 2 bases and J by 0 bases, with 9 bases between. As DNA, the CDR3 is TGTGCCAGCAGCGTCACCTCTCTCTCTGGAAACACCATATATTTT. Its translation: CASSVTSLSGNTIYF.

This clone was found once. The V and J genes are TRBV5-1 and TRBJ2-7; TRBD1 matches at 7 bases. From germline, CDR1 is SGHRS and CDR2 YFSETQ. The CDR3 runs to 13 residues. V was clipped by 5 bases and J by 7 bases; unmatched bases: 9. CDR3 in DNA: TGCGCCAGCAGTTTATTAGGGGGCCCGGAGCAGTACTTC. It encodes CASSLLGGPEQYF.

DNA of the CDR3: TGTGCCAGCAGTGCACAGGGGGTTAGGGGAAACACCATATATTTT. This gives the protein CASSAQGVRGNTIYF. The chain recombines TRBV6-6 with TRBJ1-3; 8 bases are shared with TRBD1. Losses at the gene ends were 5 bases for V and 4 bases for J; bases not matched to a gene: 7. Germline V CDR1 and CDR2: MNHNY, SVGAGI (reference sequence). The length of the CDR3 is 15 residues.

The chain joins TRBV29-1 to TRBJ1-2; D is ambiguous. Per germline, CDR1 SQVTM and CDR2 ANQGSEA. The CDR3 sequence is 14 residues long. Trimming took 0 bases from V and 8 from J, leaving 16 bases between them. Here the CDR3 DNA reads TGCAGCGTTGAAGATCTTCTTAGGGCCCGAGGCTACACCTTC. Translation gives CSVEDLLRARGYTF.